The clone carrying this T cell receptor (beta chain) turned up a few times. The germline V gene encodes CDR1 SGHDN and CDR2 FVKESK. There are 17 residues in the CDR3. Germline trimming cut 0 bases from V and 7 bases from J; bases unmatched to any gene: 13. MiXCR, applied by TCRdb to the reads, yields one record per CDR3 protein. The sample consists of around 320,000 distinct CDR3 sequences, 8% to 9.5% of them appearing once. The data stem from a study of T cell repertoires in cytomegalovirus infection. The chain has TRBV14 and TRBJ2-5, with 8 bases matching TRBD2. This receptor was identified in a human donor in good health (CMV status not recorded). Some clones in this sample may be carry-over from other donors' samples. The sequenced sample consisted of PBMCs. CDR3 nucleotides: TGTGCCAGCAGCCAAGACAGTGTAGCTAGCGGGTCTCGGACCCAGTACTTC. Translation gives CASSQDSVASGSRTQYF.